This T cell receptor beta chain is from a study of yellow fever vaccine responses in identical twins. Findings and limits, study-wide: Vaccine-induced T cell responses in twins were reportedly observed to appear partly convergent, partly personalized.

With regard to this clonotype: No antigen is known for it.

Looked up from germline, CDR1 is SGHAT and CDR2 is FQDESV (reference sequence). The J segment lost 2 bases and the V segment lost 5 bases, leaving 8 bases of the junction unmatched. CDR3 length: 15 residues. TCRdb processed the RT-PCR reads anew with MiXCR; each CDR3 protein has one entry. The sample holds around 1,700 distinct CDR3 sequences; roughly 88% are singletons and the top ten take about 6%. Sequencing used T cells from blood (PBMCs), unsorted or a sorted subset (not recorded which), obtained before or after yellow fever vaccination (not recorded which). The gene calls are TRBV11-1 and TRBJ2-7, with 8 bases aligning to TRBD1. This TCR was recovered from a young woman who received the yellow fever vaccine. The CDR3 here is CASSPGRDRPYEQYF. In DNA, the CDR3 is TGTGCCAGCAGCCCCGGGCGGGACAGGCCCTACGAGCAGTACTTC.